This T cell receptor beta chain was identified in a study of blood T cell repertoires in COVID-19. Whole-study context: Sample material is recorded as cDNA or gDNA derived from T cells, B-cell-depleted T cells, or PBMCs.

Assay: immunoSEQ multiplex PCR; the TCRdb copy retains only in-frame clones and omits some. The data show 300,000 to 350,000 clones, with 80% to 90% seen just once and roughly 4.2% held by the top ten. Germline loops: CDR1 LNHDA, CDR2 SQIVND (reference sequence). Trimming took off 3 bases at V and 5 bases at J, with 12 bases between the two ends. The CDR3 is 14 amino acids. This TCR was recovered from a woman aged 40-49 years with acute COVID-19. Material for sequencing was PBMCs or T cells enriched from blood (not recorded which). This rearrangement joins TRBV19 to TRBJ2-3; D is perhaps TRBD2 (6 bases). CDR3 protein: CASSIKGLGDTQYF. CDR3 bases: TGTGCCAGTAGTATTAAGGGACTCGGAGATACGCAGTATTTT.